These 24 T cell receptor beta chains originate from one sample sequenced in a study of shared clonotypes between healthy human individuals. The method was immunoSEQ multiplex PCR; TCRdb's version includes in-frame clones alone and lacks a portion of them. The sample lists 530,000 or so clones, 60% to 80% occurring once. The specimen sequenced was PBMCs. Source of these receptors: a woman in her forties in good health. Some clones in this sample may be carry-over from other donors' samples.

In regard to this clone: The sample holds other DNA sequences that translate to the same CDR3. In DNA form, the CDR3 reads TGTGCCAGCAGTTACTCACGGGGAGACAATGAGCAGTTCTTC. Translation gives CASSYSRGDNEQFF. V usage is TRBV6-5 and J usage is TRBJ2-1; D possibly corresponds to TRBD2 (5 bases). The CDR3 extends over 14 amino acids. From germline, CDR1 is MNHEY and CDR2 SVGAGI. V was clipped by 0 bases and J by 5 bases, with 8 bases between them.

In the case of this clone: A read error may produce the germline difference seen at one junction end. The sample holds other DNA sequences that translate to the same CDR3. The chain carries TRBV6-6 and TRBJ2-7, with D uncertain. The CDR3 sequence is 13 residues long. CDR1 is MNHNY and CDR2 is SVGAGI in the germline V gene (reference sequence). CDR3 region: CASRPLGAYEQYF. CDR3 nucleotides: TGTGCCAGCAGGCCCCTGGGCGCATACGAGCAATACTTC.

The chain combines TRBV29-1 with TRBJ2-3, with 8 bases lining up with TRBD2. Germline values: CDR1 SQVTM, CDR2 ANQGSEA. Germline trimming cut 6 bases from V and 4 bases from J; bases unmatched to any gene: 6. The CDR3 totals 13 residues. CDR3 sequence reads: CSVTSAGADTQYF. The CDR3 DNA sequence: TGCAGCGTCACCTCAGCGGGAGCAGATACGCAGTATTTT.

The CDR3 DNA reads as TGTGCCAGCAGTTACTCCCCAGGGCATGGAGATACGCAGTATTTT. Its translation is CASSYSPGHGDTQYF. The chain is built from TRBV6-5 and TRBJ2-3, with D perhaps matching TRBD1 (5 bases). This CDR3 is 15 amino acids long. With 0 bases removed from V and 5 bases from J, the gap between germline ends came to 12 bases. From germline, CDR1 is MNHEY and CDR2 SVGAGI.

The V gene is TRBV18, the J gene TRBJ2-5, with D unclear. Germline CDR1 and CDR2: KGHSH and LQKENI. The CDR3 sequence is 12 residues long. Trimming removed 4 bases from V and 1 base from J, with 4 bases in between. The DNA of the CDR3 is TGTGCCAGCTCACAGCCCCAAGAGACCCAGTACTTC. Residues: CASSQPQETQYF.

The rearrangement links TRBV5-1 to TRBJ2-1; D possibly corresponds to TRBD2 (6 bases). The CDR3 is 14 amino acids. From germline, CDR1 is SGHRS and CDR2 YFSETQ. The germline V and J ends were trimmed by 1 base and 6 bases, with 11 bases remaining between them. The CDR3 DNA reads TGCGCCAGCAGCTTGAGTGGGAGGAGCAATGAGCAGTTCTTC. It codes for CASSLSGRSNEQFF. Full variable domain (missing parts from reference TRBV5-1 and TRBJ2-1): KAGVTQTPRYLIKTRGQQVTLSCSPISGHRSVSWYQQTPGQGLQFLFEYFSETQRNKGNFPGRFSGRQFSNSRSEMNVSTLELGDSALYLCASSLSGRSNEQFFGPGTRLTVL.

J is TRBJ2-5 and V is TRBV4-2; a weak D match, TRBD2 (7 bases). Germline V gives CDR1 LGHNA, CDR2 YNFKEQ. Trimming left V 5 bases short and J 3 bases short, with 13 bases between. The CDR3 extends over 14 amino acids. The CDR3 nucleotides are TGTGCCAGCAGCGGCGGGGGCCGCGAAGAGACCCAGTACTTC. It translates to CASSGGGREETQYF.

This chain connects TRBV27 to TRBJ2-6; D unresolved. Germline V CDR1 and CDR2: MNHEY, SMNVEV (reference sequence). V was trimmed by 5 bases and J by 0 bases, leaving 11 bases between them. CDR3 size: 16 residues. The CDR3 spells CASSPRLISGANVLTF. CDR3 nucleotides: TGTGCCAGCAGTCCCCGACTGATCTCTGGGGCCAACGTCCTGACTTTC.

The V and J genes are TRBV2 and TRBJ2-7, with TRBD2 matching 12 bases. Germline loops: CDR1 SNHLY, CDR2 FYNNEI. The ends lost 2 bases at V and 6 bases at J; junction bases unmatched: 2. The CDR3 is 14 amino acids. CDR3: CASSEQLAGGEQYF. In DNA form, the CDR3 reads TGTGCCAGCAGTGAACAACTAGCGGGAGGCGAGCAGTACTTC.

V and J are TRBV4-2 and TRBJ1-1; TRBD1 might be the D (5 bases). The CDR3 has 16 residues. The V gene lost 1 base and the J gene lost 1 base, with 13 bases spanning the gap. Germline CDR1 reads LGHNA; CDR2 reads YNFKEQ. CDR3 in DNA: TGTGCCAGCAGCCAAGGGATCGACCAGGGGAACACTGAAGCTTTCTTT. This sequence encodes CASSQGIDQGNTEAFF.

The V gene is TRBV21-1, the J gene TRBJ2-2; no check of the table's D call, TRBD2, against the DNA was made. TRBV21-1 is noted as a pseudogene. This CDR3 comprises 15 residues. The CDR3 is CASSKEVHRAGELFF. CDR3 DNA sequence: TGTGCCAGCAGCAAAGAGGTCCACCGGGCCGGGGAGCTGTTTTTT.

J is TRBJ2-5 and V is TRBV18; D remains unclear. This CDR3 is built from 14 residues. Trimming pared 2 bases from V and 3 bases from J, leaving 10 bases between. CDR1 and CDR2 from the germline V gene are KGHSH and LQKENI. The CDR3 sequence: CASSPIGRKETQYF. The CDR3 region has the DNA TGTGCCAGCTCACCAATAGGCCGAAAAGAGACCCAGTACTTC.

Here the CDR3 reads CASSLTGPNEQFF. The CDR3 nucleotides read TGTGCCAGCAGCTTAACTGGACCTAATGAGCAGTTCTTC. The rearrangement uses TRBV7-2 and TRBJ2-1; the D is unclear. Germline V lookup: CDR1 SGHTA, CDR2 FQGNSA. This CDR3 spans 13 amino acids. The V gene lost 2 bases and the J gene lost 7 bases, with 9 bases spanning the gap. Filled out from reference TRBV7-2 and TRBJ2-1, the complete variable domain reads GAGVSQSPSNKVTEKGKDVELRCDPISGHTALYWYRQSLGQGLEFLIYFQGNSAPDKSGLPSDRFSAERTGGSVSTLTIQRTQQEDSAVYLCASSLTGPNEQFFGPGTRLTVL.

This clone appeared once. Germline is not matched at one junction end, which may reflect a read error. The V and J genes are TRBV6-4 and TRBJ2-1; 8 bases map to TRBD2. CDR1 is MRHNA, CDR2 SNTAGT, per germline. The CDR3 spans 15 residues. The CDR3 coding sequence is TGTGCCAGCAGTGACTCCGAAGCGGGAGTAAATGGGCAGTTCTTC. This translates into CASSDSEAGVNGQFF.

DNA of the CDR3: TGTGCCAGCAGCGGGGGGAGGGAACGCGAAGCTTTCTTT. Protein sequence: CASSGGREREAFF. The genes are TRBV7-2 and TRBJ1-1; a possible D gene is TRBD1 (5 bases). CDR3 length equals 13 residues. Germline V gene sequence: CDR1 SGHTA, CDR2 FQGNSA. Trimming took off 5 bases at V and 8 bases at J, with 15 bases between the two ends. The full variable domain, its missing parts supplied by reference TRBV7-2 and TRBJ1-1, is GAGVSQSPSNKVTEKGKDVELRCDPISGHTALYWYRQSLGQGLEFLIYFQGNSAPDKSGLPSDRFSAERTGGSVSTLTIQRTQQEDSAVYLCASSGGREREAFFGQGTRLTVV.

J is TRBJ2-7 and V is TRBV7-2; 11 positions agree with TRBD2. Germline CDR1 is SGHTA and CDR2 is FQGNSA. The CDR3 has 13 amino acids. V was pared by 6 bases and J by 4 bases, with 2 bases of the junction left unmatched. The CDR3, as DNA: TGTGCCAGCAGGCTAGCGGGAGGTTACGAGCAGTACTTC. Protein product: CASRLAGGYEQYF.

The chain links TRBV29-1 to TRBJ2-1, with 7 nucleotides matching TRBD2. Looked up from germline, CDR1 is SQVTM and CDR2 is ANQGSEA. The CDR3 has 15 residues. V trimming: 0 bases; J trimming: 2 bases; junction bases outside the gene matches: 4. The CDR3 sequence: CSVEEGGSAYNEQFF. CDR3 bases: TGCAGCGTTGAAGAGGGCGGGAGCGCCTACAATGAGCAGTTCTTC.

This chain uses TRBV6-1 with TRBJ2-1, with 10 nucleotides matching TRBD1. The J segment lost 4 bases and the V segment lost 6 bases, leaving 6 bases of the junction unmatched. Germline-derived CDR1 and CDR2 are MNHNS and SASEGT. This CDR3 is built from 15 residues. Here the CDR3 DNA reads TGTGCCAGCAGACCCCGGGACAGGGGTTACAATGAGCAGTTCTTC. This translates into CASRPRDRGYNEQFF.

The chain links TRBV5-1 to TRBJ1-2; 10 nucleotides line up with TRBD1. Germline CDR1 and CDR2: SGHRS and YFSETQ. V shed 4 bases and J 3 bases; nucleotides not matched to a gene: 6. The CDR3 runs to 15 residues. CDR3 loop: CASSRGQGRDYGYTF. The CDR3 DNA reads as TGCGCCAGCAGCAGGGGACAGGGGAGGGACTATGGCTACACCTTC.

This sequence joins TRBV7-9 and TRBJ2-7, with D perhaps given as TRBD1 or TRBD2 (5 bases each). V dropped 2 bases and J dropped 1 base, with 12 bases sitting between them. Germline CDR1 SEHNR, CDR2 FQNEAQ (reference sequence). The CDR3 loop spans 15 amino acids. The CDR3 nucleotides are TGTGCCAGCAGCTTACTCCGGGGCCAATCCTACGAGCAGTACTTC. Translated: CASSLLRGQSYEQYF.

The rearrangement uses TRBV7-9 and TRBJ2-7; TRBD1 might be the D (6 bases). V shed 1 base and J shed 5 bases, with 15 bases lying between them. The CDR3 is made up of 15 amino acids. Germline V CDR1 and CDR2: SEHNR, FQNEAQ (reference sequence). Here the CDR3 reads CASSLEVGAGNEQYF. The CDR3 DNA sequence: TGTGCCAGCAGCTTAGAGGTGGGGGCAGGGAACGAGCAGTACTTC.

This rearrangement joins TRBV5-1 to TRBJ1-1, with D perhaps TRBD1 (5 bases). V lost 0 bases, J lost 10 bases, and 13 bases lay in between. The CDR3 runs 13 residues. The germline gives CDR1 SGHRS, CDR2 YFSETQ. In DNA form, the CDR3 reads TGCGCCAGCAGCTTGGGCGGGGGAGGGCGAGCTTTCTTT. This sequence encodes CASSLGGGGRAFF.

As for this clone: This CDR3 is also generated by other DNA sequences in the sample. The chain is built from TRBV18 and TRBJ2-5; no clear D gene. The germline V gene encodes CDR1 KGHSH and CDR2 LQKENI. V lost 0 bases, J lost 0 bases, and 5 bases lay in between. This CDR3 comprises 14 residues. CDR3 amino acids: CASSPPTDQETQYF. CDR3 in DNA: TGTGCCAGCTCACCACCAACCGACCAAGAGACCCAGTACTTC.

This chain joins TRBV4-1 and TRBJ1-6; D is uncertain. V shed 4 bases and J shed 0 bases, with 10 bases lying between them. The germline V gene encodes CDR1 MGHRA and CDR2 YSYEKL. The CDR3 loop spans 16 amino acids. CDR3 DNA sequence: TGCGCCAGCAGCCTCGTGGTGAGCTCCTATAATTCACCCCTCCACTTT. Amino acids: CASSLVVSSYNSPLHF.